These T cell receptor beta chains were read from a single sample in a study of tumor-infiltrating lymphocytes in localized non-small cell lung cancer. The assay was immunoSEQ multiplex PCR, and TCRdb's table has in-frame clones only and misses some. The data contain 11,000 to 15,000 clones, 82% of them singletons. Sequencing input: lung tumor tissue. The receptors derive from a human donor with non-small cell lung cancer. CDR3s leave out the opening cysteine and the closing phenylalanine or tryptophan.

>TRBJ1-3|TRBV30
AWSVLGNTIY
>TRBJ1-4|TRBV6-1
ASRDITNEKLF
>TRBJ2-2|TRBV30
AWNRGDTGELF
>TRBJ2-3|TRBV13
ASRLGGAATDTQY
>TRBJ1-1|TRBV7-6
ASSFGRMNTEAF
>TRBJ1-4|TRBV5-6
ASSLMAVNEKLF
>TRBJ2-2|TRBV6-6
ASTNEEGNTGELF
>TRBJ1-3|TRBV11-1
ASSLAPSGTTGNTIY
>TRBJ2-5|TRBV5-6
ASSLTSGGANEETQY
>TRBJ2-5|TRBV4-2
ASSQEGGINGETQY
>TRBJ1-6|TRBV28
ASSRGFSPLH
>TRBJ1-1|TRBV29-1
SVGLVPDSASQDTEAF
>TRBJ2-7|TRBV28
ASSFDRATYEQY
>TRBJ2-2|TRBV27
ASRHNRATGELF
>TRBJ1-1|TRBV19
ASSIAVNTEAF
>TRBJ2-3|TRBV9
ASSTSPLAGGDTQY
>TRBJ1-1|TRBV7-9
ASSLTGSGTEAF
>TRBJ2-3|TRBV7-2
ASSLNRGGRDTQY
>.|TRBV5-4
ASSRDTYEQY
>TRBJ1-4|TRBV18
ASSPQDIGTGNEKLF
>TRBJ1-2|TRBV18
ASSPDGNYGYT
>TRBJ2-7|TRBV28
ASSPRDRGGEQY
>TRBJ2-3|TRBV20-1
SASLELWQY
>TRBJ2-1|TRBV27
ASSLSPSGSEQF
>TRBJ2-6|TRBV6-1
ASSESADRANVLT
>TRBJ2-5|TRBV5-5
ASTITTGGYGETQY
>TRBJ2-7|TRBV5-1
ASSLVDPGRSEQY
>TRBJ2-1|TRBV7-9
ASSPVVHEQF
>TRBJ2-5|TRBV19
ASSATGPGSETQY
>TRBJ2-5|TRBV11-2
ASSSLGTLVGTQY
>TRBJ2-2|TRBV30
AWNWGLNTGELF
>TRBJ1-2|TRBV7-8
ASSLNRGGYT
>TRBJ2-3|TRBV18
ASGGPLSGDTQY
>TRBJ2-7|TRBV7-7
ASSEGTGDSYEQY
>TRBJ2-1|TRBV7-2
ASSLGPNNEQF